Listed here is a single T cell receptor beta chain. Its specificity is unknown. The final CDR3 position lacks the conserved phenylalanine or tryptophan, pointing to a likely read error. Researchers generated TCR beta cDNA from about 460 ng of total RNA, relying on a constant-region primer. Three nested multiplex PCR rounds, a slightly modified ARM-PCR method, built the TCR beta libraries. For 10 cycles apiece, the opening two PCR rounds ran with TRBV1-TRBV30 forward primers and a C-beta reverse primer. TCRdb passed the multiplex PCR reads through MiXCR, listing each CDR3 protein once. Of 20,000 to 25,000 distinct CDR3 sequences in the sample, about 79% were seen once. The CDR3 loop spans 17 amino acids. Germline V gene sequence: CDR1 MNHNY, CDR2 SVGAGI (reference sequence). Trimming shortened V by 4 bases and J by 11 bases, and 28 bases separated the two germline ends. The approximately 20-31 mg bulk tissue piece was not sorted before simultaneous RNA and DNA extraction. Every tumor yielded five separate sampled regions.

The source of the sample is a study of tumor-infiltrating lymphocytes in primary liver carcinoma. Study observations and caveats: A significantly higher top-250-clone fraction was recorded for tumors than for blood (p = 0.039).

The V call is TRBV6-6, the J call TRBJ2-3, with a weak D call TRBD2 (5 bases). What was sequenced was liver tumor tissue from sampling region 1. As to subset: tumor region T1, superior pole. This receptor was taken from a woman in her twenties or thirties with primary liver carcinoma and hepatitis B virus infection. The CDR3: CASSCTLDRGDQIGQYI. CDR3 coding DNA: TGTGCCAGCAGTTGCACCTTAGACCGGGGAGACCAGATAGGGCAGTATATT.